This entry describes one TCR beta chain. This entry belongs to a study of blood T cell repertoires in COVID-19. Study as a whole: The United States, Italy and Spain supplied acute and convalescent COVID-19 samples. T cells, B-cell-depleted T cells, or PBMCs provided the cDNA or gDNA that served as material.

Original handling: Counts of nucleated cells, estimated from reference gene primer amplification, were obtained. Clones were read by immunoSEQ multiplex PCR, and TCRdb kept only the in-frame ones, dropping some. Clone size and V and J calls were adopted from that table, with D and trimming inferred from the DNA. The sample carries approximately 240,000 clones, about nine tenths recorded once. The sample comprised peripheral blood. The receptor comes from a young man with COVID-19, enrolled during active disease.

In DNA form, the CDR3 reads TGTGCCAGCGGCAGAACAGGGGAAGGAGGCAATCAGCCCCAGCATTTT. Amino acids: CASGRTGEGGNQPQHF. The V call is TRBV27, the J call TRBJ1-5; 7 nucleotides align to TRBD1. This CDR3 has 16 residues. CDR1 MNHEY and CDR2 SMNVEV come from the germline V gene (reference sequence). Trimming removed 8 bases from V and 2 bases from J; junction bases left unmatched: 12.